One sample yielded the 22 T cell receptor beta chains listed below, sequenced in a study of blood T cell repertoires in COVID-19. The protocol was immunoSEQ multiplex PCR, while the TCRdb copy is restricted to in-frame clones and leaves out a portion. The data contain fewer than 250,000 clones, around nine tenths of them singletons. The material sequenced was peripheral blood. The receptors originated from a man between 35 and 55 years old with acute or convalescent COVID-19.

The chain has TRBV7-9 and TRBJ1-5, with D possibly TRBD1 on 5 matching bases. Germline V lookup: CDR1 SEHNR, CDR2 FQNEAQ (reference sequence). V was shortened by 6 bases and J by 5 bases, with 11 bases between the two germline ends. The CDR3 loop spans 13 amino acids. The DNA for the CDR3 is TGTGCCAGCAGTTTCCGGGACTATCAGCCCCAGCATTTT. Translated: CASSFRDYQPQHF.

This clone was detected once. V gene TRBV30 combines with J gene TRBJ1-5; D might be TRBD1 (6 bases). The CDR3 sequence is 13 residues long. V was shortened by 1 base and J by 7 bases, with 11 bases between the two germline ends. CDR1 is GTSNPN and CDR2 is SVGIG in the germline V gene (reference sequence). The CDR3 coding sequence is TGTGCCTGGAGTGCCTCGGGGGGCCAGCCCCAGCATTTT. As protein: CAWSASGGQPQHF.

The gene calls are TRBV3-1 (or the pseudogene TRBV3-2) and TRBJ2-1, with 8 bases that match TRBD2. This CDR3 is 13 amino acids long. The ends lost 8 bases at V and 2 bases at J; junction bases unmatched: 2. Germline CDR1 LGHDT, CDR2 YNNKEL (reference sequence). The CDR3 here is CASGGGPYNEQFF. CDR3 DNA sequence: TGTGCCAGCGGCGGGGGGCCCTACAATGAGCAGTTCTTC.

The chain links TRBV2 to TRBJ2-7; perhaps TRBD1 as D (6 bases). CDR1 is SNHLY and CDR2 is FYNNEI in the germline V gene. The V end was cut by 4 bases, the J end by 5 bases, with 12 bases between. The CDR3 loop spans 13 amino acids. This CDR3 is CASSVTGRDEQYF. The CDR3 coding sequence is TGTGCCAGCAGTGTGACAGGTCGCGACGAGCAGTACTTC.

This rearrangement joins TRBV11-2 to TRBJ1-2; D unclear. Looked up from germline, CDR1 is SGHAT and CDR2 is FQNNGV. The CDR3 sequence is 13 residues long. The V gene lost 2 bases and the J gene lost 5 bases, with 9 bases spanning the gap. As DNA, the CDR3 is TGTGCCAGCAGCTTACCCGGAGCATATGGCTACACCTTC. Encoded protein: CASSLPGAYGYTF.

This rearrangement joins TRBV10-3 to TRBJ2-3; TRBD2 matches 10 bases. The CDR3 covers 16 residues. With V trimmed by 5 bases and J by 6 bases, 11 bases remained unmatched. Germline CDR1 ENHRY, CDR2 SYGVKD. CDR3 loop: CAISTSGKDRYDTQYF. The CDR3 nucleotides are TGTGCCATCAGTACTAGCGGGAAGGACCGATACGATACGCAGTATTTT.

The count of this clone is one. Other DNA sequences from this sample encode an identical CDR3 as well. V and J are TRBV3-1 (or the pseudogene TRBV3-2) and TRBJ1-2; D not certain. Germline V gives CDR1 LGHDT, CDR2 YNNKEL (reference sequence). The CDR3 loop spans 15 amino acids. Trimming shortened V by 4 bases and J by 7 bases, and 19 bases separated the two germline ends. Written as DNA, the CDR3 is TGTGCCAGCAGCCTACGAACCTCCCCCTGGCTTGGCTACACCTTC. It specifies CASSLRTSPWLGYTF.

The genes are TRBV6-5 and TRBJ1-3; no clear D. The CDR3 is 16 amino acids. The V end lost 0 bases, the J end lost 0 bases, and 9 bases lay between the germline ends. Germline V CDR1 and CDR2: MNHEY, SVGAGI. The CDR3 DNA is TGTGCCAGCAGTTACTCCCGAGATGTCTCTGGAAACACCATATATTTT. Translated: CASSYSRDVSGNTIYF.

This clone was observed a single time. The rearrangement joins TRBV19 to TRBJ2-1; D unresolved. Germline CDR1 and CDR2: LNHDA and SQIVND (reference sequence). Between the trimmed V and J ends, which lost 0 bases and 10 bases, there was a span of 16 bases. There are 15 residues in the CDR3. CDR3: CASSIDRRPSAEQFF. In DNA, the CDR3 is TGTGCCAGTAGTATAGATCGACGTCCCAGCGCGGAGCAGTTCTTC. The full variable domain, with the rest looked up from reference TRBV19 and TRBJ2-1, is DGGITQSPKYLFRKEGQNVTLSCEQNLNHDAMYWYRQDPGQGLRLIYYSQIVNDFQKGDIAEGYSVSREKKESFPLTVTSAQKNPTAFYLCASSIDRRPSAEQFFGPGTRLTVL.

This clone was counted only a few times. This specimen includes other DNA sequences encoding the same CDR3. V usage is TRBV18 and J usage is TRBJ1-6, with TRBD1 identical over 7 bases. From germline, CDR1 is KGHSH and CDR2 LQKENI. J gave up 5 bases and V 3 bases, and 1 base lay outside the gene matches. The CDR3 loop spans 14 amino acids. The CDR3 is CASSPTGDNSPLHF. The CDR3 DNA reads TGTGCCAGCTCACCTACAGGGGATAATTCACCCCTCCACTTT.

The V call is TRBV21-1, the J call TRBJ2-3; the table's D call TRBD2 went unverified against the DNA. TRBV21-1 is classified as a pseudogene. The CDR3 sequence is 21 residues long. For the CDR3, the DNA is TGTGCCAGCAGCAAAGGTTACCCCGACGGGGGGTTAACCCAAGGGGCAGATACGCAGTATTTT. Translating gives CASSKGYPDGGLTQGADTQYF.

This chain connects TRBV10-3 to TRBJ1-4; D might be TRBD1 (5 bases). The CDR3 runs to 14 residues. V was clipped by 6 bases and J by 3 bases, with 11 bases between them. CDR1 is ENHRY, CDR2 SYGVKD, per germline. The CDR3 region is CAIRGGAANEKLFF. The CDR3 DNA reads as TGTGCCATCAGGGGGGGTGCCGCTAATGAAAAACTGTTTTTT.

A note on this clone: One end of the junction is discordant with germline, which a read error may explain. The V and J genes are TRBV12-3 or TRBV12-4 and TRBJ2-4; 7 bases line up with TRBD1. This CDR3 is 13 amino acids long. This CDR3 reads CASSLEWTGPELF. CDR3 nucleotide sequence: TGTGCCAGCAGTTTAGAATGGACAGGCCCGGAGCTTTTC.

This clone was found once. The V and J genes are TRBV7-2 and TRBJ1-4; D ambiguous. The CDR3 is made up of 15 amino acids. The germline V gene has CDR1 SGHTA and CDR2 FQGNSA. Between the trimmed V and J ends, which lost 5 bases and 7 bases, there was a span of 17 bases. This CDR3 is CASSPTSLVGEKLFF. CDR3 sequence (DNA): TGTGCCAGCAGCCCAACGTCCCTGGTCGGTGAAAAACTGTTTTTT. The complete variable domain, with remaining parts taken from reference TRBV7-2 and TRBJ1-4, reads GAGVSQSPSNKVTEKGKDVELRCDPISGHTALYWYRQSLGQGLEFLIYFQGNSAPDKSGLPSDRFSAERTGGSVSTLTIQRTQQEDSAVYLCASSPTSLVGEKLFFGSGTQLSVL.

This rearrangement joins TRBV7-2 to TRBJ1-4, with D maybe TRBD1 (6 bases). With 4 bases removed from V and 9 bases from J, the gap between germline ends came to 12 bases. CDR3 size: 13 residues. Germline V CDR1 and CDR2: SGHTA, FQGNSA. CDR3 in DNA: TGTGCCAGCAGCTCCGGGACAAGTAAAAAACTGTTTTTT. Translation gives CASSSGTSKKLFF.

V usage is TRBV5-1 and J usage is TRBJ1-2, with D perhaps TRBD1 (6 bases). This CDR3 spans 14 amino acids. Germline CDR1 is SGHRS and CDR2 is YFSETQ. V was trimmed by 3 bases and J by 8 bases, leaving 17 bases between them. Written as DNA, the CDR3 is TGCGCCAGCAGCTCCGCCGACAGGTCTAGCGGCTACACCTTC. Translated: CASSSADRSSGYTF.

This clone occurred a few times. The chain links TRBV5-5 to TRBJ1-1; D gene uncertain. The ends were cut back, 1 base at V and 8 bases at J, with 18 bases in the middle. Germline CDR1 reads SGHKS; CDR2 reads YYEKEE (reference sequence). This CDR3 contains 15 residues. The CDR3 DNA reads TGTGCCAGCAGCTTGTCTTGGGCGACATCGCAGGAAGCTTTCTTT. Translation gives CASSLSWATSQEAFF.

The rearrangement uses TRBV27 and TRBJ2-1, with 10 bases fitting TRBD2. The CDR3 spans 14 residues. Looked up from germline, CDR1 is MNHEY and CDR2 is SMNVEV (reference sequence). After removal of 5 bases from V and 6 bases from J, the junction contained 4 bases not matched to a gene. The CDR3 spells CASSPRLAGNEQFF. CDR3 coding DNA: TGTGCCAGCAGTCCCCGACTAGCGGGCAATGAGCAGTTCTTC.

The chain couples TRBV9 to TRBJ2-6, with D unclear. The germline gives CDR1 SGDLS, CDR2 YYNGEE. The V and J ends lost 1 base and 0 bases respectively, with 5 bases between them. The CDR3 extends over 15 amino acids. This CDR3 is CASSVSVSGANVLTF. The DNA of the CDR3 is TGTGCCAGCAGCGTATCGGTCTCTGGGGCCAACGTCCTGACTTTC.

A single count supports this clone. CDR3 nucleotide sequence: TGTGCCAGCAGCTTGAACCCGGACTGGACAGGGAGTTCTGGGGCCAACGTCCTGACTTTC. Its translation: CASSLNPDWTGSSGANVLTF. The rearrangement links TRBV5-5 to TRBJ2-6, with TRBD1 matching 8 bases. V lost 1 base and J lost 1; bases outside the gene matches: 13. The CDR3 spans 20 residues. Germline values: CDR1 SGHKS, CDR2 YYEKEE (reference sequence).

The chain employs TRBV6-4 and TRBJ1-1; D uncertain. CDR1 MRHNA and CDR2 SNTAGT come from the germline V gene. The CDR3 consists of 14 residues. Trimming pared 5 bases from V and 5 bases from J, leaving 15 bases between. The CDR3 here is CASSPGPAGTEAFF. In DNA, the CDR3 is TGTGCCAGCAGTCCCGGGCCCGCGGGAACTGAAGCTTTCTTT.

The chain recombines TRBV9 with TRBJ1-4; D possibly corresponds to TRBD1 (5 bases). V was pared by 7 bases and J by 2 bases, with 12 bases between. The CDR3 extends over 14 amino acids. Germline CDR1 is SGDLS and CDR2 is YYNGEE. The DNA of the CDR3 is TGTGCCAGCGCGGGGGGGACGACTAATGAAAAACTGTTTTTT. As protein: CASAGGTTNEKLFF.